These T cell receptor beta chains were read from a single sample in a study of T cell responses to AZD1222 COVID-19 vaccine. Sequencing was performed with immunoSEQ multiplex PCR; in TCRdb, only in-frame clones are kept and a portion is missing. This sample has around 100,000 clones, with approximately 88% found just once. The sample consisted of peripheral blood, taken on day 0 of AZD1222 vaccination. The receptors were gathered from an adult in good health. Both conserved end residues are part of each CDR3. Fields, in order: V gene, J gene, clone size, D gene, CDR3 DNA, CDR3 protein. D genes are given only for firm matches. Clone size is shown for a subset of rows, as once, few, many or a class of expanded clone.

v_gene: TRBV4-2
j_gene: TRBJ2-7
abundance: -
d_gene: -
CDR3nt: TGTGCCAGCAGCCAAGTCATGACAGGCGAGAGCTACGAGCAGTACTTC
CDR3aa: CASSQVMTGESYEQYF

v_gene: TRBV5-1
j_gene: TRBJ2-1
abundance: -
d_gene: -
CDR3nt: TGCGCCAGCAGCTGGGATGTGGGGTACGGATACAATGAGCAGTTCTTC
CDR3aa: CASSWDVGYGYNEQFF

v_gene: TRBV11-3
j_gene: TRBJ1-6
abundance: -
d_gene: -
CDR3nt: TGTGCCAGCAGCTCTCGAAGTGGGACCCCGTTTCCCCCCCTCCACTTT
CDR3aa: CASSSRSGTPFPPLHF

v_gene: TRBV6-5
j_gene: TRBJ2-7
abundance: -
d_gene: TRBD1
CDR3nt: TGTGCCAGCAGTTTAGTCGACAGGGGTGTGAACGAGCAGTACTTC
CDR3aa: CASSLVDRGVNEQYF

v_gene: TRBV5-1
j_gene: TRBJ1-1
abundance: -
d_gene: -
CDR3nt: TGCGCCAGCAGCTTCCAGGGGAACACTGAAGCTTTCTTT
CDR3aa: CASSFQGNTEAFF

v_gene: TRBV2
j_gene: TRBJ1-2
abundance: once
d_gene: TRBD1
CDR3nt: TGTGCCAGCAGTAAACAGGGGGCTTTCTATGGCTACACCTTC
CDR3aa: CASSKQGAFYGYTF

v_gene: TRBV24-1
j_gene: TRBJ2-3
abundance: -
d_gene: TRBD2
CDR3nt: TGTGCCACCAGTGAGAGCGGGGGTGGCACAGATACGCAGTATTTT
CDR3aa: CATSESGGGTDTQYF

v_gene: TRBV7-8
j_gene: TRBJ1-6
abundance: few
d_gene: TRBD1
CDR3nt: TGTGCCAGCAGCAGAACAGGGGGCACCTTGTCCCTCCACTTT
CDR3aa: CASSRTGGTLSLHF

v_gene: TRBV6-2/TRBV6-3
j_gene: TRBJ2-1
abundance: -
d_gene: TRBD2
CDR3nt: TGTGCCAGCAGTTACTCGACTAGCGGGAGCCACAATGAGCAGTTCTTC
CDR3aa: CASSYSTSGSHNEQFF

v_gene: TRBV6-5
j_gene: TRBJ1-2
abundance: -
d_gene: TRBD1
CDR3nt: TGTGCCACCGGACAGGCTCATGGCTACACCTTC
CDR3aa: CATGQAHGYTF

v_gene: TRBV19
j_gene: TRBJ1-3
abundance: -
d_gene: -
CDR3nt: TGTGCCAGTAGTAAAGGGGAGATAACTGGAAACACCATATATTTT
CDR3aa: CASSKGEITGNTIYF

v_gene: TRBV20-1
j_gene: TRBJ1-5
abundance: -
d_gene: -
CDR3nt: TGCAGTGCTAGTCGGGATACAGGGAATCAGCCCCAGCATTTT
CDR3aa: CSASRDTGNQPQHF

v_gene: TRBV11-2
j_gene: TRBJ1-1
abundance: -
d_gene: -
CDR3nt: TGTGCCAGCAGCTTAGAGAGGGGAAGTGCTGAAGCTTTCTTT
CDR3aa: CASSLERGSAEAFF

v_gene: TRBV24-1
j_gene: TRBJ2-2
abundance: -
d_gene: TRBD2
CDR3nt: TGTGCCACCAGCCCCGGCTCGCTAGCGGTCGGTACCGGGGAGCTGTTTTTT
CDR3aa: CATSPGSLAVGTGELFF

v_gene: TRBV7-2
j_gene: TRBJ2-5
abundance: -
d_gene: -
CDR3nt: TGTGCCAGCAGCTTAGCGGTCATTCGGCAAGAGACCCAGTACTTC
CDR3aa: CASSLAVIRQETQYF

v_gene: TRBV4-3
j_gene: TRBJ2-1
abundance: -
d_gene: -
CDR3nt: TGCGCCAGCAGCCATACAGGGTTTTCCTACAATGAGCAGTTCTTC
CDR3aa: CASSHTGFSYNEQFF

v_gene: TRBV3-1/TRBV3-2
j_gene: TRBJ1-4
abundance: -
d_gene: TRBD1
CDR3nt: TGTGCCAGCAGCCGAAAGGGACAGGGTGTTGAAAAACTGTTTTTT
CDR3aa: CASSRKGQGVEKLFF

v_gene: TRBV7-8
j_gene: TRBJ1-1
abundance: once
d_gene: -
CDR3nt: TGTGCCAGCAGCTTCGAGGGCGTTGGTTCTGAAGCTTTCTTT
CDR3aa: CASSFEGVGSEAFF

v_gene: TRBV30
j_gene: TRBJ1-1
abundance: -
d_gene: -
CDR3nt: TGTGCCTGGAGCCGACCTACCACAGGGAACACTGAAGCTTTCTTT
CDR3aa: CAWSRPTTGNTEAFF

v_gene: TRBV5-1
j_gene: TRBJ1-1
abundance: few
d_gene: -
CDR3nt: TGCGCCAGCAGCTTGGTCGGGGTAGGCACTGAAGCTTTCTTT
CDR3aa: CASSLVGVGTEAFF

v_gene: TRBV2
j_gene: TRBJ1-5
abundance: -
d_gene: TRBD1
CDR3nt: TGTGCCAGCACTAAGGGACAGTACAATCAGCCCCAGCATTTT
CDR3aa: CASTKGQYNQPQHF

v_gene: TRBV4-1
j_gene: TRBJ2-1
abundance: -
d_gene: TRBD2
CDR3nt: TGCGCCAGCAGCATGGGACTAGCGGGAGTCGGTGAGCAGTTCTTC
CDR3aa: CASSMGLAGVGEQFF

v_gene: TRBV11-2
j_gene: TRBJ1-2
abundance: -
d_gene: -
CDR3nt: TGTGCCAGCAGCTCCCGGGGCCTCGGGGACTATGGCTACACCTTC
CDR3aa: CASSSRGLGDYGYTF

v_gene: TRBV4-2
j_gene: TRBJ1-4
abundance: -
d_gene: -
CDR3nt: TGTGCCAGCAGCCCGAACCTACTTCTTAATGAAAAACTGTTTTTT
CDR3aa: CASSPNLLLNEKLFF

v_gene: TRBV7-9
j_gene: TRBJ2-5
abundance: -
d_gene: -
CDR3nt: TGTGCCAGCAGCTTAGGGGTAGCGGAAGAGACCCAGTACTTC
CDR3aa: CASSLGVAEETQYF

v_gene: TRBV14
j_gene: TRBJ1-2
abundance: -
d_gene: TRBD1
CDR3nt: TGTGCCAGCAGCCAAGCCACCGGGACAGGATATAACTATGGCTACACCTTC
CDR3aa: CASSQATGTGYNYGYTF

v_gene: TRBV3-1/TRBV3-2
j_gene: TRBJ2-1
abundance: once
d_gene: TRBD2
CDR3nt: TGTGCCAGCAGCCAAGGGGTAGCGGGTAGCTCCTACAATGAGCAGTTCTTC
CDR3aa: CASSQGVAGSSYNEQFF

v_gene: TRBV5-4
j_gene: TRBJ2-2
abundance: -
d_gene: -
CDR3nt: TGTGCCAGCAGCTTAGAGATGGGCGGGGAGCTGTTTTTT
CDR3aa: CASSLEMGGELFF

v_gene: TRBV6-5
j_gene: TRBJ2-7
abundance: -
d_gene: TRBD1
CDR3nt: TGTGCCAGCAGTTTAAGACAGGGACCCTACGAGCAGTACTTC
CDR3aa: CASSLRQGPYEQYF

v_gene: TRBV18
j_gene: TRBJ2-3
abundance: -
d_gene: -
CDR3nt: TGTGCCAGCTCACGACTTGCCTTAGGCACAGATACGCAGTATTTT
CDR3aa: CASSRLALGTDTQYF

v_gene: TRBV4-3
j_gene: TRBJ1-6
abundance: -
d_gene: -
CDR3nt: TGCGCCAGCAGCCAAGATGTCGTGTCACCCCTCCACTTT
CDR3aa: CASSQDVVSPLHF

v_gene: TRBV4-2
j_gene: TRBJ1-6
abundance: -
d_gene: -
CDR3nt: TGTGCCAGCAGCCTATCTCGGGGGGACAATTCACCCCTCCACTTT
CDR3aa: CASSLSRGDNSPLHF

v_gene: TRBV2
j_gene: TRBJ1-5
abundance: once
d_gene: -
CDR3nt: TGTGCCAGCAGTCGGGAACAGGGATTGCAGCCCCAGCATTTT
CDR3aa: CASSREQGLQPQHF

v_gene: TRBV7-3
j_gene: TRBJ2-1
abundance: -
d_gene: TRBD2
CDR3nt: TGTGCCAGCAGCTTATCCTCCGGGCTAGCGGGGTACAATGAGCAGTTCTTC
CDR3aa: CASSLSSGLAGYNEQFF

v_gene: TRBV5-6
j_gene: TRBJ1-1
abundance: -
d_gene: -
CDR3nt: TGTGCCAGCCATCGAAGACAGAGGAACACTGAAGCTTTCTTT
CDR3aa: CASHRRQRNTEAFF

v_gene: TRBV19
j_gene: TRBJ1-2
abundance: -
d_gene: -
CDR3nt: TGTGCCAGTAGGATGGCCGGGGGCCACTATGGCTACACCTTC
CDR3aa: CASRMAGGHYGYTF

v_gene: TRBV5-1
j_gene: TRBJ1-4
abundance: -
d_gene: -
CDR3nt: TGCGCCAGCAGCTCGGACGGCCCTCAGGGTGAAAAACTGTTTTTT
CDR3aa: CASSSDGPQGEKLFF

v_gene: TRBV28
j_gene: TRBJ2-1
abundance: -
d_gene: -
CDR3nt: TGTGCCAGCAGGACCGGGAGCCACTATGAGCAGTTCTTC
CDR3aa: CASRTGSHYEQFF

v_gene: TRBV7-2
j_gene: TRBJ2-1
abundance: -
d_gene: -
CDR3nt: TGTGCCAGCAGTTCTCTGGCGGGGGCTGGGTTCCAGTTCTTC
CDR3aa: CASSSLAGAGFQFF

v_gene: TRBV6-5
j_gene: TRBJ1-2
abundance: -
d_gene: -
CDR3nt: TGTGCCAGCAATCCGGGGACTACTAACTATGGCTACACCTTC
CDR3aa: CASNPGTTNYGYTF

v_gene: TRBV6-5
j_gene: TRBJ1-2
abundance: -
d_gene: -
CDR3nt: TGTGCCAGCACCCCGGGGGGGAAGTACTATGGCTACACCTTC
CDR3aa: CASTPGGKYYGYTF

v_gene: TRBV12-3/TRBV12-4
j_gene: TRBJ2-5
abundance: -
d_gene: -
CDR3nt: -
CDR3aa: CASSSGQGMTQYF

v_gene: TRBV6-1
j_gene: TRBJ1-1
abundance: -
d_gene: -
CDR3nt: TGTGCCAGCAGTGAAGCGCTTCGTGGTACTGAAGCTTTCTTT
CDR3aa: CASSEALRGTEAFF

v_gene: TRBV5-1
j_gene: TRBJ1-1
abundance: -
d_gene: -
CDR3nt: TGCGCCAGCAGTTCGGCAGACTCGAACACTGAAGCTTTCTTT
CDR3aa: CASSSADSNTEAFF

v_gene: TRBV28
j_gene: TRBJ2-5
abundance: once
d_gene: TRBD2
CDR3nt: TGTGCCAGCAGTTTTCAGTCTAGCGGGAGTCGTGAGACCCAGTACTTC
CDR3aa: CASSFQSSGSRETQYF